This is a list of T cell receptor beta chains from one sample in a study of beta chain features in type 1 diabetes. TCRdb's table, derived via immunoSEQ multiplex PCR, lists solely in-frame clones and lacks some. The sample includes a few hundred thousand clones, about 14% seen only once; the top ten take less than 0.04%. Input material: naive CD4+ T cells from blood. The receptors stem from a man under 40 in good health. CDR3s include the opening cysteine and the closing phenylalanine or tryptophan. The D gene is left open where the match is weak. Clone size, where shown, is once, few, many, or a class for clones that have expanded.

.	TRBV6-5	TRBJ1-2	.	CASGTAYGYTF	TGTGCCAGCGGTACGGCTTATGGCTACACCTTC
.	TRBV10-3	TRBJ2-3	.	CAISEDLATDTQYF	TGTGCCATCAGTGAGGACCTAGCCACAGATACGCAGTATTTT
.	TRBV29-1	TRBJ1-1	few	CSARQGTNTEAFF	TGCAGCGCCCGGCAAGGGACGAACACTGAAGCTTTCTTT
.	TRBV20-1	TRBJ1-1	few	CSAGGNKAFF	TGCAGTGCTGGCGGAAATAAAGCTTTCTTT
.	TRBV14	TRBJ2-3	.	CASSQVGGDTQYF	TGTGCCAGCAGCCAAGTCGGAGGGGATACGCAGTATTTT
.	TRBV4-3	TRBJ1-4	few	CASSQDGGELFF	TGCGCCAGCAGCCAAGATGGGGGGGAACTGTTTTTT
TRBD2	TRBV18	TRBJ2-3	few	CASSPPGLAGTDTQYF	TGTGCCAGCTCACCCCCGGGACTAGCGGGGACAGATACGCAGTATTTT
.	TRBV4-1	TRBJ2-7	.	CASSQDRTKGIEQYF	TGCGCCAGCAGCCAAGACCGGACGAAGGGAATCGAGCAGTACTTC
.	TRBV7-6	TRBJ2-1	few	CASSLVLGTEQFF	TGTGCCAGCAGCTTGGTTCTGGGAACTGAGCAGTTCTTC
.	TRBV30	TRBJ2-4	.	CACLAKNIQYF	TGTGCCTGTCTAGCCAAAAACATTCAGTACTTC
.	TRBV7-2	TRBJ2-1	.	CASSPFSPNNEQFF	TGTGCCAGCAGCCCGTTTAGCCCTAACAATGAGCAGTTCTTC
TRBD2	TRBV7-2	TRBJ2-5	.	CASSPGLALNTQYF	TGTGCCAGCAGCCCGGGACTAGCGCTAAATACCCAGTACTTC
.	TRBV13	TRBJ2-5	.	CASSGGGGETQYF	TGTGCCAGCAGCGGTGGGGGAGGAGAGACCCAGTACTTC
.	TRBV10-3	TRBJ2-5	.	CAISESLETQYF	TGTGCCATCAGTGAGTCGTTAGAGACCCAGTACTTC
TRBD1	TRBV4-2	TRBJ1-5	once	CASSPSGQGPYVNQPQHF	TGTGCCAGCAGCCCGTCAGGACAGGGACCTTACGTCAATCAGCCCCAGCATTTT
.	TRBV25-1	TRBJ1-1	many	CASSGQGWSTEAFF	TGTGCCAGCAGTGGGCAGGGATGGAGCACTGAAGCTTTCTTT
.	TRBV4-3	TRBJ2-1	.	CASSQAALSSYNEQFF	TGCGCCAGCAGCCAGGCAGCGCTAAGCTCCTACAATGAGCAGTTCTTC
.	TRBV11-3	TRBJ1-1	few	CASSLRFGAEAFF	TGTGCCAGCAGCTTACGATTCGGCGCTGAAGCTTTCTTT
.	TRBV6-5	TRBJ2-5	.	CASSYYGGPGETQYF	TGTGCCAGCAGTTATTACGGGGGGCCGGGAGAGACCCAGTACTTC
TRBD1	TRBV11-2	TRBJ1-2	.	CASSYLTGGFDGYTF	TGTGCCAGCAGCTATCTAACAGGGGGCTTCGATGGCTACACCTTC
.	TRBV21-1	TRBJ1-5	few	CASSRSSRNQPQHF	TGTGCCAGCAGCAGGAGTTCACGGAATCAGCCCCAGCATTTT
.	TRBV13	TRBJ2-5	few	CASSRTGWEAQYF	TGTGCCAGCAGCCGGACAGGTTGGGAGGCCCAGTACTTC
TRBD2	TRBV15	TRBJ2-1	.	CATSRDKLAGVHEQFF	TGTGCCACCAGCAGAGATAAGCTAGCGGGGGTACATGAGCAGTTCTTC
.	TRBV7-2	TRBJ2-1	few	CASSLIAVNEQFF	TGTGCCAGCAGCTTAATTGCGGTCAATGAGCAGTTCTTC
.	TRBV7-2	TRBJ1-1	.	CASSPVLGGVEAFF	TGTGCCAGCAGCCCGGTGCTAGGTGGCGTTGAAGCTTTCTTT
.	TRBV23-1	TRBJ2-1	few	CASSQTVGHVRSNEQFF	TGCGCCAGCAGTCAGACCGTTGGGCATGTGAGGTCCAATGAGCAGTTCTTC
TRBD1	TRBV5-6	TRBJ2-5	.	CASSSQTGGRQETQYF	TGTGCCAGCAGCTCTCAGACAGGGGGGCGCCAAGAGACCCAGTACTTC
TRBD1	TRBV7-9	TRBJ2-5	.	CASSLADRNQETQYF	TGTGCCAGCAGCTTAGCGGACAGGAACCAAGAGACCCAGTACTTC
.	TRBV13	TRBJ1-6	many	CASSLRASPLHF	TGTGCCAGCAGCTTACGGGCTTCACCCCTCCACTTT
TRBD2	TRBV11-2	TRBJ2-2	few	CASSLRTSGTLTGELFF	TGTGCCAGCAGCTTGCGGACTAGCGGGACTCTCACCGGGGAGCTGTTTTTT
.	TRBV7-2	TRBJ2-1	.	CASSTGLYNEQFF	TGTGCCAGCAGTACGGGACTCTACAATGAGCAGTTCTTC
.	TRBV11-2	TRBJ1-6	.	CASSSWGAGNSPLHF	TGTGCCAGCAGCTCGTGGGGAGCGGGGAATTCACCCCTCCACTTT
.	TRBV6-5	TRBJ2-3	few	CASSYSPRPRLDTQYF	TGTGCCAGCAGTTACTCCCCTAGGCCTCGGTTGGATACGCAGTATTTT
TRBD2	TRBV6-1	TRBJ2-3	.	CASNSGGSLTDTQYF	TGTGCCAGCAACAGCGGGGGGTCTCTCACAGATACGCAGTATTTT
.	TRBV5-6	TRBJ2-1	few	CASRSGPAGLNEQFF	TGTGCCAGCAGGTCCGGCCCAGCGGGCCTAAATGAGCAGTTCTTC
.	TRBV9	TRBJ1-1	few	CASSLHPGNTEAFF	TGTGCCAGCAGCCTACATCCGGGGAACACTGAAGCTTTCTTT
TRBD1	TRBV7-2	TRBJ2-2	.	CASTGRQGAGELFF	TGTGCCAGCACCGGAAGACAGGGAGCCGGGGAGCTGTTTTTT
TRBD2	TRBV6-5	TRBJ2-5	few	CASSRRGGGETQYF	TGTGCCAGCAGCCGACGGGGGGGCGGAGAGACCCAGTACTTC
TRBD1	TRBV9	TRBJ1-2	few	CASTTQGVSNYGYTF	TGTGCCAGCACAACTCAGGGGGTATCCAACTATGGCTACACCTTC
.	TRBV10-2	TRBJ1-6	few	CASSESSSPLHF	TGCGCCAGCAGTGAGTCGAGTTCACCCCTCCACTTT
.	TRBV7-9	TRBJ2-1	few	CASSPTNNEQFF	TGTGCCAGCAGCCCCACAAACAATGAGCAGTTCTTC
TRBD2	TRBV14	TRBJ2-1	.	CASSPRRAGGPNEQFF	TGTGCCAGCAGCCCCCGCAGAGCGGGGGGGCCGAATGAGCAGTTCTTC
.	TRBV4-2	TRBJ2-1	.	CASSQAPGSGNEQFF	TGTGCCAGCAGCCAAGCCCCAGGGAGCGGGAATGAGCAGTTCTTC
.	TRBV15	TRBJ1-5	.	CATGVGGNQPQHF	TGTGCCACCGGGGTTGGGGGTAATCAGCCCCAGCATTTT
TRBD2	TRBV29-1	TRBJ2-5	many	CSVRSREGLRTQYF	TGCAGCGTTCGCTCGCGGGAGGGTCTACGGACCCAGTACTTC
.	TRBV7-2	TRBJ2-4	few	CASSSSFQLAKNIQYF	TGTGCCAGCAGCTCCTCATTTCAGCTAGCCAAAAACATTCAGTACTTC
.	TRBV29-1	TRBJ1-2	many	CSVALGSSYGYTF	TGCAGCGTTGCTCTGGGCTCCTCCTATGGCTACACCTTC
.	TRBV30	TRBJ1-1	few	CAWSPGRENTEAFF	TGTGCCTGGAGTCCCGGGAGGGAGAACACTGAAGCTTTCTTT
.	TRBV5-1	TRBJ2-5	few	CASSSDLGEQETQYF	TGCGCCAGCAGCTCGGACCTCGGGGAACAAGAGACCCAGTACTTC
.	TRBV7-9	TRBJ2-3	few	CASSLEGRRADTQYF	TGTGCCAGCAGCTTAGAAGGCAGACGCGCAGATACGCAGTATTTT
TRBD1	TRBV7-6	TRBJ2-1	few	CASSANRGPLFF	TGTGCCAGCAGCGCAAACAGGGGGCCGTTGTTCTTC
TRBD2	TRBV29-1	TRBJ2-5	few	CSVQLSGGTQETQYF	TGCAGCGTGCAGCTAAGCGGGGGTACCCAAGAGACCCAGTACTTC
.	TRBV7-9	TRBJ1-5	few	CASSLGRRNQPQHF	TGTGCCAGCAGCTTGGGTCGGCGCAATCAGCCCCAGCATTTT
.	TRBV5-1	TRBJ2-7	few	CASRGSEQYF	TGCGCCAGCAGAGGGAGCGAGCAGTACTTC